Shown below are 23 T cell receptor beta chains from a single sample sequenced in a study of T-cell memory formation after mild COVID-19. TCRdb redid the calling of the 5' RACE reads with MiXCR, one entry per CDR3 protein. The repertoire includes about 100,000 distinct CDR3 sequences, approximately 12% of them detected once, and 40% sits in the top ten. The sequencing sample was made of PBMCs or a T cell subset sorted from them (not recorded which). The receptor source for this set is a man between 18 and 29 years old who had mild COVID-19 (a few samples of this study predate the infection). Cell type and time point are not known.

This rearrangement joins TRBV28 to TRBJ1-1, with a tentative D call TRBD1 (6 bases). Germline CDR1 MDHEN, CDR2 SYDVKM. The CDR3 has 15 residues. The V gene lost 1 base and the J gene lost 4 bases, with 13 bases spanning the gap. Written as DNA, the CDR3 is TGTGCCAGCAGTTTATATGGGGGCAGGACCACTGAAGCTTTCTTT. Translated: CASSLYGGRTTEAFF.

This clonotype was seen a few times. V usage is TRBV6-2 or TRBV6-3 and J usage is TRBJ2-7, with D perhaps being TRBD1 or TRBD2 (5 bases each). CDR1 and CDR2 from the germline V gene are MNHEY and SVGEGT. V dropped 4 bases and J dropped 5 bases, with 15 bases sitting between them. The length of the CDR3 is 14 residues. CDR3: CASSSLVGVNEQYF. The CDR3 nucleotides are TGTGCCAGCAGTTCCTTGGTGGGGGTCAACGAGCAGTACTTC.

This clonotype was seen a handful of times. The gene calls are TRBV19 and TRBJ2-3; D not certain. V was trimmed by 1 base and J by 1 base, leaving 3 bases between them. The CDR3 covers 13 residues. In germline, CDR1 is LNHDA, CDR2 SQIVND (reference sequence). The CDR3 loop is CASSIVRTDTQYF. The DNA of the CDR3 is TGTGCCAGTAGTATAGTACGCACAGATACGCAGTATTTT. The variable domain in full, with the rest retrieved from reference TRBV19 and TRBJ2-3, is DGGITQSPKYLFRKEGQNVTLSCEQNLNHDAMYWYRQDPGQGLRLIYYSQIVNDFQKGDIAEGYSVSREKKESFPLTVTSAQKNPTAFYLCASSIVRTDTQYFGPGTRLTVL.

This rearrangement joins TRBV7-7 to TRBJ2-7; tentatively, D is TRBD1 or TRBD2 (6 bases each). Germline V gives CDR1 SSHAT, CDR2 FNYEAQ (reference sequence). The V gene lost 1 base and the J gene lost 2 bases, with 18 bases spanning the gap. The CDR3 length is 17 residues. Written as DNA, the CDR3 is TGTGCCAGCAGCTTAGGTGTGGGGGGCGATGGCCCCTACGAGCAGTACTTC. Translated, it gives CASSLGVGGDGPYEQYF. The entire variable domain, with the rest obtained from reference TRBV7-7 and TRBJ2-7, is as follows: GAGVSQSPRYKVTKRGQDVTLRCDPISSHATLYWYQQALGQGPEFLTYFNYEAQPDKSGLPSDRFSAERPEGSISTLTIQRTEQRDSAMYRCASSLGVGGDGPYEQYFGPGTRLTVT.

The rearrangement uses TRBV29-1 and TRBJ1-1, with D uncertain. Germline CDR1 SQVTM, CDR2 ANQGSEA. V was trimmed by 6 bases and J by 1 base, leaving 6 bases between them. This CDR3 is built from 11 residues. The CDR3 loop is CSVQENTEAFF. The DNA of the CDR3 is TGCAGCGTCCAGGAGAACACTGAAGCTTTCTTT.

In regard to this clonotype: This clone may be a read error of a much larger clone one base away. The chain carries TRBV9 and TRBJ2-2, with D possibly being TRBD2 (7 bases). Between the trimmed V and J ends, which lost 3 bases and 0 bases, there was a span of 9 bases. Germline V lookup: CDR1 SGDLS, CDR2 YYNGEE. The CDR3 sequence is 15 residues long. The CDR3 protein is CASSEGGTNTGELFF. CDR3 coding DNA: TGTGCCAGCAGCGAGGGGGGGACGAACACCGGGGAGCTGTTTTTT.

This clonotype was counted a few times. The V call is TRBV6-5, the J call TRBJ2-3, with TRBD1 matching 8 bases. Per the germline V gene, CDR1 is MNHEY and CDR2 is SVGAGI. The CDR3 totals 16 residues. Trimming took 6 bases from V and 4 from J; bases not matched to a gene: 12. The CDR3 spells CASSLSDRGAADTQYF. The DNA of the CDR3 is TGTGCCAGCAGCCTATCCGACAGGGGCGCCGCAGATACGCAGTATTTT.

This clonotype was recorded many times. The chain employs TRBV6-5 and TRBJ1-6; no clear D. The CDR3 has 12 amino acids. Germline CDR1 and CDR2: MNHEY and SVGAGI. V was trimmed by 6 bases and J by 2 bases, leaving 2 bases between them. The CDR3 DNA is TGTGCCAGCAGCCCCTATAATTCACCCCTCCACTTT. Protein: CASSPYNSPLHF.

The rearrangement uses TRBV7-3 and TRBJ2-1; D may be TRBD1 (6 bases). V lost 2 bases and J 0 bases, leaving 17 bases between the germline ends. Germline V gives CDR1 SGHTA, CDR2 FQGTGA. The CDR3 is made up of 18 amino acids. CDR3 nucleotide sequence: TGTGCCAGCAGCTTATCGCCTCTCTGGACAGACTCCTACAATGAGCAGTTCTTC. Protein sequence: CASSLSPLWTDSYNEQFF.

The V gene is TRBV6-6, the J gene TRBJ2-7; D is perhaps TRBD2 (6 bases). The V and J ends lost 5 bases and 3 bases respectively, with 8 bases between them. The CDR3 extends over 12 amino acids. Germline CDR1 reads MNHNY; CDR2 reads SVGAGI (reference sequence). CDR3 protein: CASSRGIYEQYF. The CDR3 DNA follows: TGTGCCAGCAGTCGGGGGATCTACGAGCAGTACTTC.

A few counts support this clonotype. The chain is built from TRBV6-6 and TRBJ2-5; D call uncertain. Trimming took 2 bases from V and 0 from J, leaving 7 bases between them. This CDR3 is built from 14 residues. Germline V gene data show CDR1 as MNHNY and CDR2 as SVGAGI (reference sequence). For the CDR3, the DNA is TGTGCCAGCAGTTACGCAGGAAACCAAGAGACCCAGTACTTC. Protein product: CASSYAGNQETQYF.

This rearrangement joins TRBV5-1 to TRBJ2-2; no clear D gene. Germline V gives CDR1 SGHRS, CDR2 YFSETQ. Trimming removed 0 bases at V and 4 bases at J, with 4 bases between. CDR3 length equals 13 residues. The CDR3 bases are TGCGCCAGCAGCTTGGGAGCCACCGGGGAGCTGTTTTTT. This translates into CASSLGATGELFF.

This clonotype came up a few times. This chain uses TRBV5-1 with TRBJ2-1; either TRBD1 or TRBD2 may fit D (6 bases each). The germline V and J ends were trimmed by 1 base and 0 bases, with 11 bases remaining between them. Germline CDR1 SGHRS, CDR2 YFSETQ. This CDR3 is 16 amino acids long. CDR3 in DNA: TGCGCCAGCAGCTTGCGGAGGGGGAGCTCCTACAATGAGCAGTTCTTC. Translated, it gives CASSLRRGSSYNEQFF.

This clonotype was recorded a few times. V gene TRBV5-5 combines with J gene TRBJ2-3; 14 nucleotides align to TRBD2. Germline V lookup: CDR1 SGHKS, CDR2 YYEKEE (reference sequence). The CDR3 sequence is 18 residues long. V trimming: 3 bases; J trimming: 4 bases; junction bases outside the gene matches: 10. Here the CDR3 reads CASSSNTAGLAGADTQYF. The CDR3, as DNA: TGTGCCAGCAGCTCCAACACCGCGGGACTAGCGGGGGCAGATACGCAGTATTTT.

The CDR3 region is CAGAGTGYNEQFF. The CDR3 nucleotides are TGTGCCGGGGCGGGGACAGGTTACAATGAGCAGTTCTTC. This chain connects TRBV7-9 to TRBJ2-1, with 8 bases that match TRBD1. Germline V CDR1 and CDR2: SEHNR, FQNEAQ (reference sequence). V was clipped by 11 bases and J by 4 bases; unmatched bases: 7. The CDR3 sequence is 13 residues long.

CDR3 sequence reads: CASSGGGSPYF. The DNA for the CDR3 is TGTGCCAGCTCCGGGGGGGGGTCCCCGTATTTT. This sequence joins TRBV9 and TRBJ2-3, with 8 bases identical to TRBD2. The V gene's germline CDR1 is SGDLS and CDR2 YYNGEE. The CDR3 is 11 amino acids. With 7 bases clipped from V and 14 bases from J, the junction kept 9 bases outside the gene matches.

The V call is TRBV11-2, the J call TRBJ2-1, with D hard to call. Trimming took 3 bases from V and 6 from J, leaving 6 bases between them. CDR1 SGHAT and CDR2 FQNNGV come from the germline V gene. The CDR3 has 12 amino acids. In DNA, the CDR3 is TGTGCCAGCAGCTTCCGGTCCAATGAGCAGTTCTTC. Its protein product is CASSFRSNEQFF.

The sample holds a few counts of this clonotype. The chain has TRBV4-1 and TRBJ2-7; the match to TRBD1 covers 9 bases. CDR1 and CDR2 from the germline V gene are MGHRA and YSYEKL. The trim removed 0 bases at V and 4 bases at J, leaving 4 bases unmatched. This CDR3 is built from 15 residues. The CDR3 sequence is CASSQDLGQGYEQYF. For the CDR3, the DNA is TGCGCCAGCAGCCAAGATTTAGGACAGGGGTACGAGCAGTACTTC.

The chain uses TRBV6-6 and TRBJ2-4; D is possibly TRBD1 (6 bases). The V gene lost 6 bases and the J gene lost 8 bases, with 14 bases spanning the gap. In germline, CDR1 is MNHNY, CDR2 SVGAGI (reference sequence). This CDR3 has 13 residues. The CDR3 loop is CASRHRERYIQYF. CDR3 in DNA: TGTGCCAGCAGGCACAGGGAACGATACATTCAGTACTTC.

V and J are TRBV4-1 and TRBJ2-2; weak D call: TRBD2 (6 bases). V lost 5 bases to trimming and J lost 8 bases, with 15 bases between them. CDR3 size: 14 residues. Germline loops: CDR1 MGHRA, CDR2 YSYEKL. CDR3 coding DNA: TGCGCCAGCAGCTGGACTACTCTTGAAGGGGAGCTGTTTTTT. Protein: CASSWTTLEGELFF.

Ten or more counts support this clonotype. This chain uses TRBV5-1 with TRBJ2-3; TRBD2 is a possible D gene (5 bases). Germline V gives CDR1 SGHRS, CDR2 YFSETQ. Trimming removed 4 bases at V and 5 bases at J, with 8 bases between. CDR3 length equals 12 residues. CDR3 DNA: TGCGCCAGCAGCCCCCGGGGAGATACGCAGTATTTT. Its translation is CASSPRGDTQYF.

This clonotype appeared a few times. The gene calls are TRBV7-2 and TRBJ2-7, with TRBD2 matching 13 bases. This CDR3 comprises 19 residues. Per germline, CDR1 SGHTA and CDR2 FQGNSA. With 0 bases clipped from V and 3 bases from J, the junction kept 11 bases outside the gene matches. The CDR3 DNA reads TGTGCCAGCAGCTTAGCTTCATATCCGGGACTAGCGGGATACTACGAGCAGTACTTC. Amino acids: CASSLASYPGLAGYYEQYF.

This clonotype was counted at least ten times. This chain joins TRBV7-9 and TRBJ2-5, with D tentatively TRBD1 or TRBD2 (5 bases each). Germline lookup yields CDR1 SEHNR and CDR2 FQNEAQ (reference sequence). The CDR3 is made up of 16 amino acids. Trimming shortened V by 1 base and J by 3 bases, and 15 bases separated the two germline ends. CDR3 sequence reads: CASSLVIGAGKETQYF. The DNA of the CDR3 is TGTGCCAGCAGCTTAGTGATCGGGGCCGGGAAAGAGACCCAGTACTTC.